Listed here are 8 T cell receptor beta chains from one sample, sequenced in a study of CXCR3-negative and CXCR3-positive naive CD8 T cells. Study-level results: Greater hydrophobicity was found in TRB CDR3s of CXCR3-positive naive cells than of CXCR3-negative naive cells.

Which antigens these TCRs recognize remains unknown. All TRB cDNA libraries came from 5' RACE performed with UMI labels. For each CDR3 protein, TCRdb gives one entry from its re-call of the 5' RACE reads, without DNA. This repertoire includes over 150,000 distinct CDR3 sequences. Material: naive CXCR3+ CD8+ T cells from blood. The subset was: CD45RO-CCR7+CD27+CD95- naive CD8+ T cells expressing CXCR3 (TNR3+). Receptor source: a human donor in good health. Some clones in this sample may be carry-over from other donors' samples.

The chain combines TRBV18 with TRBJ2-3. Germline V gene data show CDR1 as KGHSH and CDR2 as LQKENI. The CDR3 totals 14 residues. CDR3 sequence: CASSPPSAPSEQYF.

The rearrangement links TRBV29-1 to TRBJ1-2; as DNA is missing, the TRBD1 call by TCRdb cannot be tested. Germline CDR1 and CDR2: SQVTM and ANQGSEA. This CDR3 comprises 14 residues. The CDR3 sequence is CSVAPGQGSLGYTF.

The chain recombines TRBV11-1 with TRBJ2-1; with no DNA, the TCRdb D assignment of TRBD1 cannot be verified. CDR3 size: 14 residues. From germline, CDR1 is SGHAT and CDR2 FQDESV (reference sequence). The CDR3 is CASSRTGNHNEQFF.

The CDR3 spells CASRQANRKSSGNTIYF. V gene TRBV12-3 or TRBV12-4 combines with J gene TRBJ1-3; without DNA, the TCRdb call of TRBD1 cannot be checked. The CDR3 totals 17 residues.

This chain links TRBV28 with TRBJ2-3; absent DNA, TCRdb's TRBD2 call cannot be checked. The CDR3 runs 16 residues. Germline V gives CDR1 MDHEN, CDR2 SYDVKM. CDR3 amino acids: CASRSPSGGAKDTQYF.

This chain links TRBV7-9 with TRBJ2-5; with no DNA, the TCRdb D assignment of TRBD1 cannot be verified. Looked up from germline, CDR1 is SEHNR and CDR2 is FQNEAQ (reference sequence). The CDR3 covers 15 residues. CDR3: CASSFSGTYQETQYF.

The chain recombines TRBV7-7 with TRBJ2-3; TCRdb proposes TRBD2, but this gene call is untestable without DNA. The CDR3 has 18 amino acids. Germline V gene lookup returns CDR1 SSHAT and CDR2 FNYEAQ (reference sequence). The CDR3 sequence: CASSLTATSGGASDTQYF.

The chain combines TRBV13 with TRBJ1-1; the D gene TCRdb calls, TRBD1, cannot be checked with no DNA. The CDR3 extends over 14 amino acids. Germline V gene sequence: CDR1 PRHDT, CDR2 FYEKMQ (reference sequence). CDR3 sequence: CASTLQGAHTEAFF.